This T cell receptor beta chain was sequenced during a study of chemoradiotherapy in HPV16-positive cancers. Whole-study context: Candidate HPV-specific clones and shared TCR motifs came from two HPV16-positive patients.

Only in-frame clones appear in the TCRdb table, and some are missing; sequencing was by immunoSEQ multiplex PCR. The sample holds approximately 7,800 clones, just over 75% seen once. Between the trimmed V and J ends, which lost 8 bases and 7 bases, there was a span of 15 bases. Germline CDR1 LNHDA, CDR2 SQIVND (reference sequence). The CDR3 runs to 13 residues. Study findings and constraints: Candidate HPV-specific clones and E7-related TCR motifs grew in tumor during treatment. Functional assays defining HPV-specific T cells used only a couple of HPV16-positive patients.

A remark on this clone: Its target is unknown.

The rearrangement links TRBV19 to TRBJ1-5, with TRBD1 as a possible D gene (5 bases). The sequence was collected from a human donor with HPV-associated anogenital cancer. This sample was gathered from a patient who underwent chemoradiotherapy. The CDR3 here is CASGIGEGQPQHF. In DNA, the CDR3 is TGTGCCAGTGGAATAGGGGAGGGCCAGCCCCAGCATTTT. Drawing the rest from reference TRBV19 and TRBJ1-5, the complete variable domain is DGGITQSPKYLFRKEGQNVTLSCEQNLNHDAMYWYRQDPGQGLRLIYYSQIVNDFQKGDIAEGYSVSREKKESFPLTVTSAQKNPTAFYLCASGIGEGQPQHFGDGTRLSIL.